This T cell receptor beta chain derives from a study of cytomegalovirus exposure and HLA in healthy donors. General study points: A later analysis reportedly found fewer N-insertions in an Asian-associated ancestry cluster than the roughly 730-donor mean. A later analysis linked a missense DCLRE1C variant to TCR beta V- and J-gene trimming. In vitro confirmation showed three CMV-associated chains to be CMV antigen specific.

13 Jbeta primers and 60 Vbeta primers were used for the PCR. Clones were read by immunoSEQ multiplex PCR, and TCRdb kept only the in-frame ones, dropping some. Recorded for this sample: approximately 92,000 clones. The study sampled nominally healthy donors, though unrecorded immune exposures were likely. On this clone itself: Its antigen is unidentified.

Germline V gives CDR1 ENHRY, CDR2 SYGVKD. This CDR3 region has 13 residues. The ends were cut back, 4 bases at V and 1 base at J, with 7 bases in the middle. The V gene is TRBV10-3, the J gene TRBJ1-1, with unresolved D. The specimen was PBMCs. The sequence came from a woman in her thirties in good health and CMV-seronegative. The CDR3: CAISGMSNTEAFF. In nucleotides, the CDR3 is TGTGCCATCAGTGGTATGTCGAACACTGAAGCTTTCTTT.